These 28 T cell receptor beta chains were all obtained from the same sample, sequenced in a study of CD8+ T cells in alopecia areata. As for treatment: oral pan-JAK inhibitor, 5-10 mg twice daily. RNA extraction and reverse transcription yielded cDNA as sequencing template. The assay was immunoSEQ multiplex PCR, and TCRdb's table has in-frame clones only and misses some. This sample has more than 85,000 clones, with roughly three fifths found just once. The sample here was CD8+ T cells sorted from blood, taken at week 4, from a patient treated with tofacitinib. These receptors all come from a human donor with alopecia areata.

The chain uses TRBV7-9 and TRBJ1-5, with a possible D match to TRBD1 (6 bases). Trimming took off 1 base at V and 7 bases at J, with 14 bases between the two ends. The length of the CDR3 is 15 residues. Germline V gene data show CDR1 as SEHNR and CDR2 as FQNEAQ (reference sequence). The CDR3 here is CASSLDRQEGQPQHF. The CDR3 nucleotides read TGTGCCAGCAGCTTAGATCGACAGGAGGGGCAGCCCCAGCATTTT.

CDR3 residues: CASSAPRTGADTQYF. The CDR3 region has the DNA TGTGCCAGCAGCGCACCCCGGACAGGGGCAGATACGCAGTATTTT. The chain links TRBV7-9 to TRBJ2-3, with 9 bases identical to TRBD1. Germline loops: CDR1 SEHNR, CDR2 FQNEAQ (reference sequence). The trim removed 5 bases at V and 4 bases at J, leaving 7 bases unmatched. The CDR3 totals 15 residues.

This chain connects TRBV5-1 to TRBJ2-7, with 10 positions matching TRBD1. V lost 4 bases, J lost 5 bases, and 12 bases stayed unmatched. The CDR3 totals 16 residues. Per germline, CDR1 SGHRS and CDR2 YFSETQ. This chain's CDR3 is CASSSLLRTGGNEQYF. The CDR3 nucleotides read TGCGCCAGCAGCAGCCTACTTAGGACAGGGGGAAACGAGCAGTACTTC. The entire variable domain, with the rest obtained from reference TRBV5-1 and TRBJ2-7, is as follows: KAGVTQTPRYLIKTRGQQVTLSCSPISGHRSVSWYQQTPGQGLQFLFEYFSETQRNKGNFPGRFSGRQFSNSRSEMNVSTLELGDSALYLCASSSLLRTGGNEQYFGPGTRLTVT.

In this sample, this clone turned up a few times. The V call is TRBV2, the J call TRBJ1-1, with D perhaps matching TRBD1 (5 bases). Trimming took 2 bases from V and 8 from J, leaving 6 bases between them. This CDR3 comprises 11 residues. Germline V CDR1 and CDR2: SNHLY, FYNNEI. The CDR3 DNA is TGTGCCAGCAGTGAATGGGACGAAGCTTTCTTT. Amino acids: CASSEWDEAFF. The full variable domain, with the rest looked up from reference TRBV2 and TRBJ1-1, is EPEVTQTPSHQVTQMGQEVILRCVPISNHLYFYWYRQILGQKVEFLVSFYNNEISEKSEIFDDQFSVERPDGSNFTLKIRSTKLEDSAMYFCASSEWDEAFFGQGTRLTVV.

The genes are TRBV7-2 and TRBJ1-6; D might be TRBD1 (5 bases). CDR3 length: 14 residues. CDR1 is SGHTA and CDR2 is FQGNSA in the germline V gene. V was shortened by 1 base and J by 8 bases, with 9 bases between the two germline ends. CDR3 DNA: TGTGCCAGCAGCTTAGAGGGGTTACATTCACCCCTCCACTTT. It codes for CASSLEGLHSPLHF.

V gene TRBV5-1 combines with J gene TRBJ2-7; TRBD1 matches at 11 bases. The CDR3 covers 15 residues. CDR1 is SGHRS, CDR2 YFSETQ, per germline. Trimming took 4 bases from V and 3 from J; bases not matched to a gene: 6. The CDR3 region has the DNA TGCGCCAGCAGCCATGGACAGGGGGCAGTCTACGAGCAGTACTTC. Residues: CASSHGQGAVYEQYF.

The chain uses TRBV6-5 and TRBJ1-2; D not resolved. The germline V gene has CDR1 MNHEY and CDR2 SVGAGI. The CDR3 is 13 amino acids. V gave up 7 bases and J gave up 1 base, with 10 bases separating them. The CDR3 is CASKVAVNYGYTF. CDR3 nucleotide sequence: TGTGCCAGCAAGGTGGCAGTTAACTATGGCTACACCTTC.

This chain connects TRBV11-2 to TRBJ2-7; weak D call: TRBD2 (5 bases). The CDR3 extends over 13 amino acids. CDR1 and CDR2 (germline): SGHAT, FQNNGV. The V gene lost 5 bases and the J gene lost 3 bases, with 11 bases spanning the gap. The chain's CDR3 is CASSPGSGYEQYF. The DNA of the CDR3 is TGTGCCAGCAGCCCGGGGAGCGGCTACGAGCAGTACTTC.

The chain recombines TRBV7-8 with TRBJ2-7, with D possibly called TRBD1 or TRBD2 (5 bases each). The CDR3 is 15 residues long. Trimming pared 3 bases from V and 2 bases from J, leaving 14 bases between. Per the germline V gene, CDR1 is SGHVS and CDR2 is FQNEAQ. For the CDR3, the DNA is TGTGCCAGCAGCTTGGCCGGGGACGGAGCCTACGAGCAGTACTTC. Translated: CASSLAGDGAYEQYF.

This clone was seen a handful of times. The chain links TRBV7-8 to TRBJ2-3; 9 positions agree with TRBD2. The trim removed 5 bases at V and 5 bases at J, leaving 8 bases unmatched. Germline V lookup: CDR1 SGHVS, CDR2 FQNEAQ. The CDR3 sequence is 15 residues long. This CDR3 reads CASSPPDSGRDTQYF. The CDR3 DNA is TGTGCCAGCAGCCCCCCTGATAGCGGGAGAGATACGCAGTATTTT.

The V gene is TRBV25-1, the J gene TRBJ2-5, with 7 bases aligning to TRBD2. J lost 4 bases, V lost 1 base, and 6 bases had no gene match. The germline V gene encodes CDR1 MGHDK and CDR2 SYGVNS. This CDR3 is built from 15 residues. The CDR3 spells CASSELGGDGETQYF. CDR3 bases: TGTGCCAGCAGTGAATTGGGGGGGGACGGAGAGACCCAGTACTTC.

Worth noting for this clone: A read error may account for a junction end that differs from germline. The rearrangement uses TRBV27 and TRBJ1-2, with D possibly being TRBD1 (5 bases). CDR3 size: 12 residues. CDR1 MNHEY and CDR2 SMNVEV come from the germline V gene (reference sequence). DNA of the CDR3: TGTGCCAGCGGTGACCCGGGGTGGGGCTACGCCTTC. Translated, it gives CASGDPGWGYAF.

The chain is built from TRBV5-1 and TRBJ2-1; a possible D gene is TRBD2 (7 bases). V lost 1 base to trimming and J lost 10 bases, with 21 bases between them. Per germline, CDR1 SGHRS and CDR2 YFSETQ. The CDR3 sequence is 16 residues long. CDR3 in amino acids: CASSLLGGDGSYEQFF. CDR3 nucleotides: TGCGCCAGCAGCTTGTTAGGGGGGGACGGCTCCTACGAGCAGTTCTTC.

The chain combines TRBV27 with TRBJ2-1; 7 bases are a match to TRBD2. V lost 4 bases, J lost 6 bases, and 9 bases stayed unmatched. CDR3 length: 15 amino acids. Germline loops: CDR1 MNHEY, CDR2 SMNVEV (reference sequence). This CDR3 is CASSSRTRTANEQFF. The CDR3, as DNA: TGTGCCAGCAGTTCCAGGACTAGAACTGCCAATGAGCAGTTCTTC.

This clone was observed a handful of times. The V call is TRBV29-1, the J call TRBJ1-2; D remains unclear. CDR3 size: 12 residues. With 4 bases removed from V and 3 bases from J, the gap between germline ends came to 9 bases. Germline CDR1 SQVTM, CDR2 ANQGSEA. The CDR3 bases are TGCAGCGTTGGGACGGTCGACTATGGCTACACCTTC. It specifies CSVGTVDYGYTF.

J is TRBJ1-2 and V is TRBV6-5, with D possibly being TRBD1 (5 bases). Germline CDR1 is MNHEY and CDR2 is SVGAGI. V lost 1 base to trimming and J lost 5 bases, with 8 bases between them. The CDR3 has 13 residues. Here the CDR3 reads CASSYFSGYGYTF. CDR3 sequence (DNA): TGTGCCAGCAGTTACTTCTCAGGGTATGGCTACACCTTC.

This chain links TRBV7-6 with TRBJ2-7; D could derive from TRBD1 or TRBD2 (5 bases each). Looked up from germline, CDR1 is SGHVS and CDR2 is FNYEAQ. Deletions cut 5 bases from V and 2 bases from J, with 22 bases between. The CDR3 covers 17 residues. The CDR3 DNA is TGTGCCAGCAGCCACTTTCTTACCCCGGGGCGAACCTACGAGCAGTACTTC. Its protein product is CASSHFLTPGRTYEQYF. Looking up the rest from reference TRBV7-6 and TRBJ2-7 gives the full variable domain: GAGVSQSPRYKVTKRGQDVALRCDPISGHVSLYWYRQALGQGPEFLTYFNYEAQQDKSGLPNDRFSAERPEGSISTLTIQRTEQRDSAMYRCASSHFLTPGRTYEQYFGPGTRLTVT.

The chain uses TRBV9 and TRBJ1-2; D gene uncertain. This CDR3 contains 15 residues. Per the germline V gene, CDR1 is SGDLS and CDR2 is YYNGEE. Trimming took off 0 bases at V and 4 bases at J, with 13 bases between the two ends. The DNA for the CDR3 is TGTGCCAGCAGCGTAGGAGGGCAGAGCGGCTATGGCTACACCTTC. This encodes CASSVGGQSGYGYTF.

The V call is TRBV4-3, the J call TRBJ2-5; TRBD2 matches 10 bases. J lost 0 bases, V lost 8 bases, and 27 bases had no gene match. From germline, CDR1 is LGHNA and CDR2 YSLEER. The CDR3 covers 22 residues. The CDR3 reads CASGRDSETSVASGRDQETQYF. DNA for the CDR3: TGCGCCAGCGGGAGGGACAGTGAGACTTCGGTGGCGAGCGGGAGGGACCAAGAGACCCAGTACTTC.

The chain employs TRBV5-1 and TRBJ2-6; TRBD2 aligns across 13 bases. The ends lost 1 base at V and 3 bases at J; junction bases unmatched: 4. This CDR3 contains 18 residues. Germline V gene sequence: CDR1 SGHRS, CDR2 YFSETQ. The CDR3 reads CASSLWTSGSIGANVLTF. The CDR3, as DNA: TGCGCCAGCAGCTTGTGGACTAGCGGGAGTATTGGGGCCAACGTCCTGACTTTC.

The V call is TRBV27, the J call TRBJ2-5; TRBD2 is a possible D gene (6 bases). CDR1 MNHEY and CDR2 SMNVEV come from the germline V gene (reference sequence). V was trimmed by 6 bases and J by 5 bases, leaving 13 bases between them. This CDR3 region has 13 residues. Here the CDR3 DNA reads TGTGCCAGCAGCTGGCAGGCGGGGGAGACCCAGTACTTC. Amino acids: CASSWQAGETQYF.

Only a few counts were recorded for this clone. The chain combines TRBV4-3 with TRBJ2-1, with 11 bases aligning to TRBD2. V lost 1 base, J lost 1 base, and 9 bases stayed unmatched. This CDR3 spans 19 amino acids. Germline CDR1 is LGHNA and CDR2 is YSLEER. CDR3 coding DNA: TGCGCCAGCAGCCAAGGAGGGACTAGCGGTGCCGATTCCTACAATGAGCAGTTCTTC. It codes for CASSQGGTSGADSYNEQFF.

The V gene is TRBV5-4, the J gene TRBJ2-1; 10 nucleotides align to TRBD2. This CDR3 comprises 16 residues. V gave up 3 bases and J gave up 0 bases; unmatched junction bases: 3. CDR1 SGHNT and CDR2 YYREEE come from the germline V gene (reference sequence). The CDR3 DNA sequence: TGTGCCAGCAGCTGGACTAGCGGAAACTCCTACAATGAGCAGTTCTTC. Its translation is CASSWTSGNSYNEQFF.

The genes are TRBV7-9 and TRBJ2-5; D is uncertain. The length of the CDR3 is 11 residues. Germline V CDR1 and CDR2: SEHNR, FQNEAQ (reference sequence). The ends were cut back, 5 bases at V and 2 bases at J, with 3 bases in the middle. The CDR3 DNA is TGTGCCAGCAGCCTACAAGAGACCCAGTACTTC. The encoded protein is CASSLQETQYF.

The chain joins TRBV4-1 to TRBJ2-5; D assignment may be TRBD1 or TRBD2 (5 bases each). The length of the CDR3 is 14 residues. Germline loops: CDR1 MGHRA, CDR2 YSYEKL. The V end was cut by 7 bases, the J end by 5 bases, with 17 bases between. The CDR3 DNA sequence: TGCGCCAGCAACCATCAGGGATCGGGGGAGACCCAGTACTTC. Protein sequence: CASNHQGSGETQYF.

The sample holds one count of this clone. This CDR3 is CASSFGREGSYEQYF. The CDR3 DNA sequence: TGCGCCAGCAGCTTTGGGCGGGAGGGCTCCTACGAGCAGTACTTC. The chain has TRBV5-1 and TRBJ2-7; TRBD2 agrees at 9 bases. CDR1 is SGHRS and CDR2 is YFSETQ in the germline V gene. V was clipped by 2 bases and J by 0 bases; unmatched bases: 3. The CDR3 spans 15 residues.

The chain joins TRBV29-1 to TRBJ2-1, with 11 bases that match TRBD2. CDR3 length: 16 residues. Germline V gives CDR1 SQVTM, CDR2 ANQGSEA. V shed 2 bases, J shed 1 base, and the junction held 4 bases outside the gene matches. The CDR3 coding sequence is TGCAGCGTTGAAAAACTAGCGGGGGCATCCTACAATGAGCAGTTCTTC. Protein product: CSVEKLAGASYNEQFF.

This clone was seen a handful of times. The chain combines TRBV11-2 with TRBJ2-7; TRBD1 or TRBD2 may be the D gene (6 bases each). Germline CDR1 SGHAT, CDR2 FQNNGV. The length of the CDR3 is 18 residues. V shed 7 bases and J shed 1 base, with 26 bases lying between them. CDR3 nucleotides: TGTGCCAGCACCCTAGACCCTACGGGGGCGGTACTTTCCTACGAGCAGTACTTC. This encodes CASTLDPTGAVLSYEQYF.